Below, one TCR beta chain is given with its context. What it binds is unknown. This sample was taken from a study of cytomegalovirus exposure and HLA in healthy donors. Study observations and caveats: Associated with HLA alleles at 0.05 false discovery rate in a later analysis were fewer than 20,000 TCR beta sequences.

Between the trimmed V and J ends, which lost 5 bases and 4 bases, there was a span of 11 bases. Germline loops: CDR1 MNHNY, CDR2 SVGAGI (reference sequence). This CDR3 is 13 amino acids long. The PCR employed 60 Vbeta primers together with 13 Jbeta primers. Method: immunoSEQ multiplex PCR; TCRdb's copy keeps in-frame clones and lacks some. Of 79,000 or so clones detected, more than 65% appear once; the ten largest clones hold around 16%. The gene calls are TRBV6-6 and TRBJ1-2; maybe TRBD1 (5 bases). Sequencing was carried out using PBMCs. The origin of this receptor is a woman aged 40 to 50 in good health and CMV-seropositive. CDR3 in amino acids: CASSEQGGYGYTF. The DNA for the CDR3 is TGTGCCAGCAGTGAGCAGGGTGGCTATGGCTACACCTTC.